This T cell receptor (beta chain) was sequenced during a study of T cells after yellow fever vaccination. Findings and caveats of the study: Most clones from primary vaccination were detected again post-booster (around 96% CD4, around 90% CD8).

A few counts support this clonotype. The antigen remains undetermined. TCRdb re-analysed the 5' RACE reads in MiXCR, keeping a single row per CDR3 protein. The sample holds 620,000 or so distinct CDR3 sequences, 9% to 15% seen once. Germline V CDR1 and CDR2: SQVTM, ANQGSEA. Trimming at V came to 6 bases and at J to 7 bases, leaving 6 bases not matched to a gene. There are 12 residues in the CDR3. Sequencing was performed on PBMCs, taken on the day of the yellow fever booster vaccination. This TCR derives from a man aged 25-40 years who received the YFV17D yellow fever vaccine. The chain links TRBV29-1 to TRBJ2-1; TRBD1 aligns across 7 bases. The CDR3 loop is CSVDRLGNEQFF. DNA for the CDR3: TGCAGCGTGGACAGGCTTGGGAATGAGCAGTTCTTC.